These 6 T cell receptor beta chains share one sample of origin, sequenced in a study of shared clonotypes between healthy human individuals. The method was immunoSEQ multiplex PCR; TCRdb's version includes in-frame clones alone and lacks a portion of them. The sample shows about 1.9 million clones, about 94% of them seen only once. CD45RO negativity and positive selection for CCR7 defined naive CD8 cells, a population that excluded terminally differentiated effector memory CD45RA+ cells. The sample comprised naive CD8+ T cells from PBMCs. The receptors here all came from a man younger than 30 in good health. Some clones in this sample may be carry-over from other donors' samples.

V is TRBV29-1 and J is TRBJ2-2; D may be TRBD1 or TRBD2 (5 bases each). Germline V gene lookup returns CDR1 SQVTM and CDR2 ANQGSEA. The length of the CDR3 is 11 residues. With 6 bases removed from V and 6 bases from J, the gap between germline ends came to 8 bases. CDR3 protein: CSVGDAGELFF. As DNA, the CDR3 is TGCAGCGTGGGGGACGCCGGGGAGCTGTTTTTT.

CDR3 region: CSVDGLLGYYEQFF. The CDR3 region has the DNA TGCAGCGTTGATGGTCTACTTGGGTATTATGAGCAGTTCTTC. This chain uses TRBV29-1 with TRBJ2-1; D remains ambiguous. There are 14 residues in the CDR3. Germline CDR1 and CDR2: SQVTM and ANQGSEA. The germline V and J ends were trimmed by 3 bases and 8 bases, with 17 bases remaining between them.

The rearrangement links TRBV27 to TRBJ2-2; TRBD2 might be the D (5 bases). Germline V gene data show CDR1 as MNHEY and CDR2 as SMNVEV (reference sequence). The CDR3 runs 15 residues. The V end lost 4 bases, the J end lost 4 bases, and 13 bases lay between the germline ends. CDR3 region: CASSSRALGTGELFF. The DNA of the CDR3 is TGTGCCAGCAGTTCGCGGGCGCTAGGCACCGGGGAGCTGTTTTTT.

On this clone itself: This CDR3 is also generated by other DNA sequences in the sample. The CDR3 coding sequence is TGTGCCAGCTCGCGGGGAAGCTCCTACAATGAGCAGTTCTTC. Protein product: CASSRGSSYNEQFF. The chain joins TRBV25-1 to TRBJ2-1; D might be TRBD2 (6 bases). CDR3 length: 14 amino acids. Trimming removed 8 bases at V and 0 bases at J, with 11 bases between. Germline assignment: CDR1 MGHDK and CDR2 SYGVNS.

CDR3 protein: CASSKGLGTGHLEQYF. The CDR3 DNA follows: TGTGCCAGCAGCAAAGGTCTGGGGACAGGGCATCTCGAGCAGTACTTC. The rearrangement uses TRBV21-1 and TRBJ2-7; the D call TRBD1 from the table was never checked on the DNA. TRBV21-1 is given as a pseudogene. The CDR3 runs 16 residues.

On this clone itself: One junction end does not reproduce the germline sequence, and a read error may be involved. This chain links TRBV4-1 with TRBJ2-7, with D hard to call. The CDR3 is 15 amino acids. Germline values: CDR1 MGHRA, CDR2 YSYEKL. CDR3 nucleotide sequence: TGCGCCAGCAGCCAAGATGGCAGGATCTCCAACGAGCAGTACTTC. This encodes CASSQDGRISNEQYF.